This TCR beta chain originates from a study of blood T cell repertoires in COVID-19 (dated by TCRdb to the early 2020s). For the wider study: Samples from collaborators originated in the United States, Italy and Spain and spanned both the acute and convalescent phases of COVID-19. Subjects who had been exposed to COVID-19, were actively infected with it, or had recovered from it provided the deeply sampled blood TCRbeta repertoires that made up the dataset. HLA class I and class II types, where available, came from metadata supplied by the sample provider rather than from assay-based typing. The material from the prospective study consisted of cDNA or gDNA derived from T cells, B-cell-depleted T cells, or PBMCs. A freely available public database, intended as a resource for researchers studying the immune response to SARS-CoV-2, is where the repertoires were released. Samples were obtained from the ongoing ImmuneRACE study (first 160 participants) and from 1,000 to 1,500 subjects provided by 6 global collaborators. Nearly every sample came with metadata listing a de-identified subject ID, COVID-19 status, age in years and sex. The full study reports these points: The amount of clinical and demographic metadata varied by source and participant and was provided uncurated.

V lost 0 bases and J lost 4 bases, and the count of bases not matched to a germline gene is 5. The germline V gene yields SGDLS for CDR1 and YYNGEE for CDR2. The CDR3 sequence holds 16 residues, the cysteine and phenylalanine included. Here the CDR3 DNA is all that survives: 48 bases in frame from base 1. TCRbeta CDR3 regions were amplified from genomic DNA by means of the immunoSEQ Assay, a bias-controlled multiplex PCR. In the original analysis: The number of nucleated cells in each sample was estimated by amplification of reference gene primers within the assay. To quantify the absolute abundance of each unique TCRbeta CDR3 rearrangement, sequence reads were collapsed and filtered. For each sample, productive Simpson clonality was calculated as the square root of Simpson's diversity index across productive rearrangements. The table comes from immuneACCESS by way of TCRdb, which keeps in-frame sequences with V and J called. Part of the clones is missing from these tables; in studies checked, under half for an unresolved V gene and the rest for unknown reasons. That table is the source of V, J and clone size, and D and trimming were worked out from the DNA. The sample table lists about 140,000 clones, 84% of them with a count of one. Under 2% of the sample goes to the ten largest clones.

To note about this clone: Its antigen specificity is not known. It has no much larger one-base neighbor in the sample; base qualities were not kept.

Enrolling through a virtual design, the prospective study's participants ranged in age from roughly 18 to 90 years and lived across 20 to 25 United States geographic areas. In the prospective study, participants were assigned to cohorts based on the clinical history participants reported in a screening survey and a study questionnaire. Exposed participants were defined as having been in contact with someone with a PCR-confirmed or clinician-diagnosed COVID-19 case within 2 weeks of study entry. Mobile phlebotomists in the prospective study collected whole blood, serum and a nasopharyngeal or oropharyngeal swab from every participant. Participants in the prospective study had the option to provide additional blood draws and questionnaires over an approximately 2-month period. Before DNA extraction, blood samples from the prospective study were shipped at room temperature or frozen.

The sequenced sample was PBMCs or T cells enriched from blood (not recorded which). This receptor chain uses TRBV9 and TRBJ2-1; a stretch of 9 junction bases matches TRBD2. This clonotype was obtained from a woman between 18 and 29 years old who had been exposed to COVID-19. This receptor carries the CDR3 CASSVGTSGRYNEQFF. The DNA is as follows: TGTGCCAGCAGCGTAGGAACTAGCGGGCGGTACAATGAGCAGTTCTTC.